The 13 T cell receptor beta chains below all came from one sample that was sequenced in a study of tumor-infiltrating lymphocytes in primary liver carcinoma (dated by TCRdb to about 2017). Blood RNA was extracted from unsorted whole blood with TRIzol reagent; germline DNA came from the DNeasy Blood & Tissue kit. These reads were obtained on an Illumina HiSeq 2500. Using a constant-region primer and ProtoScript II reverse transcriptase, TCRbeta-specific cDNA was reverse-transcribed from roughly 500 ng total RNA. Construction of the TCRbeta libraries relied on three nested rounds of multiplex PCR, following a slightly modified ARM-PCR procedure. The first two PCR rounds used multiplex TRBV1-TRBV30 forward primers with a Cbeta reverse primer, each for approximately 11 cycles. TCRdb reprocessing: public reads trimmed at Q25 with fastp, clones called with MiXCR, in-frame beta chains kept. Rows are unified per CDR3 protein, each entry keeping the most common DNA and genes. This sample is represented by around 210,000 distinct CDR3 sequences; less than 70% of them were singletons. In total, the top ten clones hold 5.5% to 9% of the sample.

The sequencing input was peripheral blood. These receptors originate from a woman aged 55-75 years with primary liver carcinoma and hepatitis B virus infection.

Many counts were recorded for this clonotype. V is TRBV5-4 and J is TRBJ2-3, with TRBD2 identical over 7 bases. V gave up 0 bases and J gave up 5 bases; unmatched junction bases: 6. Looked up from germline, CDR1 is SGHNT and CDR2 is YYREEE (reference sequence). This CDR3 comprises 15 residues. The CDR3 reads CASSLGAGMVDTQYF. The CDR3 DNA reads as TGTGCCAGCAGCTTGGGAGCGGGAATGGTAGATACGCAGTATTTT. Variable domain in full (rest from reference TRBV5-4 and TRBJ2-3): ETGVTQSPTHLIKTRGQQVTLRCSSQSGHNTVSWYQQALGQGPQFIFQYYREEENGRGNFPPRFSGLQFPNYSSELNVNALELDDSALYLCASSLGAGMVDTQYFGPGTRLTVL.

With respect to this clonotype: A much larger clone lies one base from this, so it may be a read error. The V call is TRBV12-3 or TRBV12-4, the J call TRBJ1-1; D not resolved. CDR3 length equals 14 residues. V was cut by 6 bases and J by 0 bases, with 11 bases left in between. CDR3: CASSTETVNTEAFF. Written as DNA, the CDR3 is TGTGCCAGCAGCACCGAGACGGTGAACACTGAAGCTTTCTTT.

Notes on this clonotype: Since no conserved phenylalanine or tryptophan closes the CDR3, a read error is the likely cause. V usage is TRBV6-6 and J usage is TRBJ2-5; 8 nucleotides agree with TRBD1. The J segment lost 3 bases and the V segment lost 0 bases, leaving 6 bases of the junction unmatched. Germline values: CDR1 MNHNY, CDR2 SVGAGI (reference sequence). The CDR3 consists of 16 residues. The CDR3 DNA follows: TGTGCCAGCAGTTACTCGTCCAGGGGGCCGAAAGAGACCCAGTACATC. Translated: CASSYSSRGPKETQYI.

This clonotype was seen a few times. V gene TRBV28 combines with J gene TRBJ2-1; possible D gene TRBD1, 5 bases. CDR1 MDHEN and CDR2 SYDVKM come from the germline V gene. CDR3 length: 14 residues. Trimming took off 6 bases at V and 7 bases at J, with 16 bases between the two ends. CDR3 protein: CASSRAGFGNEQFF. The CDR3, as DNA: TGTGCCAGCAGCCGGGCAGGGTTCGGGAATGAGCAGTTCTTC.

A note on this clonotype: This clone may be a read error of a much larger clone one base away. Since the CDR3 does not end with the conserved phenylalanine or tryptophan, this likely comes from a read error. The genes are TRBV29-1 and TRBJ1-1; the D gene is possibly TRBD1 (5 bases). V lost 4 bases and J lost 0, with 15 bases in between. Per germline, CDR1 SQVTM and CDR2 ANQGSEA. This CDR3 comprises 15 residues. The CDR3 DNA is TGCAGCGTTGGCAGATCCGGGACTTTGAACACTGAAGCTTTCCTT. Encoded protein: CSVGRSGTLNTEAFL.

In the case of this clonotype: At one end the junction does not follow the germline gene, possibly because of a read error. V and J are TRBV11-2 and TRBJ1-1; 10 bases match TRBD1. Germline assignment: CDR1 SGHAT and CDR2 FQNNGV. This CDR3 contains 16 residues. CDR3 loop: CASNFLTGGGNSEAFF. CDR3 sequence (DNA): TGTGCCAGCAACTTTCTGACAGGGGGCGGGAACAGTGAAGCTTTCTTT.

Concerning this clonotype itself: No conserved phenylalanine or tryptophan is present at the end of the CDR3, so a read error is the likely explanation. The chain joins TRBV11-2 to TRBJ2-2; a weak D match, TRBD2 (6 bases). Germline CDR1 reads SGHAT; CDR2 reads FQNNGV. The CDR3 covers 15 residues. The CDR3 nucleotides read TGTGCCAGCATCTTAACGGGAGAGAGCACCGGGGAGCTGTTTATT. It encodes CASILTGESTGELFI.

On this clonotype: In this CDR3 the conserved last residue, phenylalanine or tryptophan, is missing, so a read error is likely. The chain links TRBV11-2 to TRBJ2-1; possibly TRBD2 for D (6 bases). The DNA end favors TRBJ2-7, so the J call may be wrong. CDR3 size: 15 residues. Germline V gene lookup returns CDR1 SGHAT and CDR2 FQNNGV. The CDR3 DNA follows: TGTGCCAGTAGCCCTTGGATTAGCGGAAACTACGAGCAGTACATC. Its protein is CASSPWISGNYEQYI.

The chain employs TRBV11-1 and TRBJ2-3, with a tentative D call TRBD2 (5 bases). Germline V gene data show CDR1 as SGHAT and CDR2 as FQDESV (reference sequence). There are 16 residues in the CDR3. Trimming took 5 bases from V and 0 from J, leaving 15 bases between them. The CDR3 is CASSPVGGSSTDTQYF. The CDR3 DNA sequence: TGTGCCAGCAGCCCAGTCGGAGGTAGCAGCACAGATACGCAGTATTTT.

As for this clonotype: This may come from a read error, since a much larger clone is one base off. V and J are TRBV7-9 and TRBJ2-3; 9 nucleotides agree with TRBD2. With 4 bases clipped from V and 5 bases from J, the junction kept 4 bases outside the gene matches. This CDR3 spans 14 amino acids. From germline, CDR1 is SEHNR and CDR2 FQNEAQ (reference sequence). CDR3 DNA sequence: TGTGCCAGCAGCTCGGGACTAGCTGGAGATACGCAGTATTTT. This codes for CASSSGLAGDTQYF.

As concerns this clonotype: Being one base from a much bigger clone, this may be a read error. The chain has TRBV4-1 and TRBJ2-1, with 7 bases lining up with TRBD2. This CDR3 is 16 amino acids long. The trim removed 0 bases at V and 2 bases at J, leaving 4 bases unmatched. Germline V gene sequence: CDR1 MGHRA, CDR2 YSYEKL. CDR3 coding DNA: TGCGCCAGCAGCCAAGAACTAGCGCCCCCCTACAATGAGCAGTTCTTC. Protein product: CASSQELAPPYNEQFF.

In its sample, this clonotype was seen once. The chain is built from TRBV6-6 and TRBJ2-1; 7 bases map to TRBD1. This CDR3 is 15 amino acids long. From germline, CDR1 is MNHNY and CDR2 SVGAGI (reference sequence). V lost 8 bases, J lost 0 bases, and 7 bases stayed unmatched. CDR3 sequence (DNA): TGTGCCAGCGATGAACAGGGGAGCTCCTACAATGAGCAGTTCTTC. Translation: CASDEQGSSYNEQFF.

This clonotype has at least ten counts. V usage is TRBV28 and J usage is TRBJ2-3; D ambiguous. Germline V lookup: CDR1 MDHEN, CDR2 SYDVKM. The CDR3 loop spans 13 amino acids. The ends were cut back, 1 base at V and 6 bases at J, with 8 bases in the middle. CDR3 in DNA: TGTGCCAGCAGTTTATTGACCCCGGATACGCAGTATTTT. This translates into CASSLLTPDTQYF.